These T cell receptor beta chains were read from a single sample in a study of blood T cell repertoires in COVID-19. Only in-frame clones appear in the TCRdb table, and some are missing; sequencing was by immunoSEQ multiplex PCR. Of around 170,000 clones in the sample, about four fifths were seen once. Sequencing input: peripheral blood. The source of these receptors is a woman between 35 and 50 years old with acute or convalescent COVID-19. CDR3s include the opening cysteine and the closing phenylalanine or tryptophan. D genes are given only for firm matches. A row's size may be missing; if present it is once, few, many or a size class.

j_call d_call v_call clone_size cdr3_aa cdr3_nt
TRBJ2-1 NA TRBV7-9 NA CASSLIGNEQFF TGTGCCAGCAGCTTAATCGGGAATGAGCAGTTCTTC
TRBJ2-7 TRBD1 TRBV19 NA CASSTSGQGAYEQYF TGTGCCAGTAGTACCTCCGGACAGGGGGCGTACGAGCAGTACTTC
TRBJ2-7 NA TRBV2 few CASSVQYFYEQYF TGTGCCAGCAGTGTACAATATTTCTACGAGCAGTACTTC
TRBJ2-3 TRBD2 TRBV9 NA CASSVESAGGSTDTQYF TGTGCCAGCAGCGTAGAATCGGCGGGGGGTTCCACAGATACGCAGTATTTT
TRBJ2-7 TRBD1 TRBV5-1 NA CASSLGTGYGAYEQYF TGCGCCAGCAGCTTAGGGACAGGATACGGAGCCTACGAGCAGTACTTC
TRBJ2-3 TRBD2 TRBV14 NA CASRPGGTSFGGTDTQYF TGTGCCAGCAGACCAGGGGGGACTAGCTTCGGGGGCACAGATACGCAGTATTTT
TRBJ2-6 TRBD1 TRBV18 NA CASSLLTGGFSGANVLTF TGTGCCAGCTCACTTCTTACAGGGGGCTTCTCTGGGGCCAACGTCCTGACTTTC
TRBJ1-5 TRBD1 TRBV18 few CASSPPGQGRNQPQHF TGTGCCAGCTCACCACCGGGACAGGGTCGCAATCAGCCCCAGCATTTT
TRBJ1-5 TRBD1 TRBV19 NA CASSDRGPNQPQHF TGTGCCAGTAGTGACAGGGGCCCGAATCAGCCCCAGCATTTT
TRBJ2-7 NA TRBV27 NA CASTPVGGFREQYF TGTGCCAGCACCCCTGTCGGGGGTTTCAGGGAGCAGTACTTC
TRBJ2-5 NA TRBV5-1 once CASSLDEGAEGETQYF TGCGCCAGCAGCTTGGATGAGGGGGCGGAGGGAGAGACCCAGTACTTC
TRBJ2-7 TRBD1 TRBV13 NA CASSERQGGYEQYF TGTGCCAGCAGCGAACGACAGGGTGGGTACGAGCAGTACTTC
TRBJ1-3 NA TRBV7-9 NA CASSPTGGGRNLGNTIYF TGTGCCAGCAGCCCCACGGGGGGCGGGAGGAACCTTGGAAACACCATATATTTT
TRBJ1-2 TRBD1 TRBV12-3/TRBV12-4 few CASSQGAGGYTF TGTGCCAGCAGCCAGGGGGCGGGGGGCTACACCTTC
TRBJ2-5 NA TRBV5-1 NA CASSPGRQAIPNPRGETQYF TGCGCCAGCAGCCCGGGCCGTCAAGCAATACCTAACCCGAGGGGGGAGACCCAGTACTTC
TRBJ1-2 TRBD1 TRBV28 NA CASSLSGTGANYGYTF TGTGCCAGCAGTTTGTCCGGGACAGGGGCTAACTATGGCTACACCTTC
TRBJ2-1 NA TRBV27 NA CASSKQDNEQFF TGTGCCAGCAGTAAGCAAGACAATGAGCAGTTCTTC
TRBJ2-7 TRBD1 TRBV9 NA CASSVAGTGSYEQYF TGTGCCAGCAGCGTAGCCGGGACAGGATCCTACGAGCAGTACTTC
TRBJ2-7 TRBD1 TRBV19 NA CASSLRQGFSYEQYF TGTGCCAGTAGTCTTCGACAGGGCTTTTCCTACGAGCAGTACTTC
TRBJ2-3 TRBD2 TRBV13 many CASSSDRGGITDTQYF TGTGCCAGCAGCTCCGACCGGGGGGGGATCACAGATACGCAGTATTTT
TRBJ2-1 NA TRBV30 NA CAWSSRGYNEQFF TGTGCCTGGAGCAGCAGGGGCTACAATGAGCAGTTCTTC
TRBJ2-2 NA TRBV27 NA CASSLHDSTGELFF TGTGCCAGCAGTCTACACGACAGCACCGGGGAGCTGTTTTTT
TRBJ2-1 TRBD2 TRBV9 NA CASSVSRTPTSGRNEQFF TGTGCCAGCAGCGTATCTCGTACCCCGACTAGCGGGAGGAATGAGCAGTTCTTC
TRBJ1-2 TRBD1 TRBV7-2 NA CASSLAIGTALYGYTF TGTGCCAGCAGCTTAGCGATAGGGACAGCTCTGTATGGCTACACCTTC
TRBJ1-5 NA TRBV7-2 NA CASSLRVSNQPQHF TGTGCCAGCAGCTTGAGGGTTAGCAATCAGCCCCAGCATTTT
TRBJ2-6 NA TRBV5-6 once CASSFQGSGANVLTF TGTGCCAGCAGCTTCCAGGGTTCTGGGGCCAACGTCCTGACTTTC
TRBJ1-5 NA TRBV19 NA CASSWRADSNQPQHF TGTGCCAGTAGTTGGAGGGCGGATAGCAATCAGCCCCAGCATTTT
TRBJ2-2 TRBD2 TRBV3-1/TRBV3-2 NA CASSQVAGGYTGELFF TGTGCCAGCAGCCAAGTAGCGGGGGGTTACACCGGGGAGCTGTTTTTT
TRBJ2-2 NA TRBV30 once CAWGAGTGELFF TGTGCCTGGGGAGCCGGGACCGGGGAGCTGTTTTTT
TRBJ1-2 TRBD1 TRBV12-5 once CASGQGQGAKSSYGYTF TGTGCTAGTGGCCAGGGACAGGGGGCAAAGAGTAGCTATGGCTACACCTTC
TRBJ1-6 TRBD1 TRBV19 NA CASSIAGRGHSPLHF TGTGCCAGTAGTATAGCAGGCAGGGGGCATTCACCCCTCCACTTT
TRBJ2-7 NA TRBV10-1 NA CASSEGGSPGQYF TGCGCCAGCAGTGAGGGAGGCTCCCCGGGGCAGTACTTC
TRBJ2-6 NA TRBV9 once CASSPRRQASIPGANVLTF TGTGCCAGCAGCCCAAGGCGACAGGCTTCGATCCCTGGGGCCAACGTCCTGACTTTC
TRBJ2-7 TRBD2 TRBV4-1 NA CASSHILAGVPLYEQYF TGCGCCAGCAGCCACATACTAGCGGGAGTGCCCCTCTACGAGCAGTACTTC
TRBJ1-2 NA TRBV4-1 NA CASSQAGLRGGYTF TGCGCCAGCAGCCAAGCAGGATTAAGGGGTGGCTACACCTTC
TRBJ2-1 TRBD2 TRBV19 NA CASSIDLYGGSYNEQFF TGTGCCAGTAGTATAGATCTATACGGGGGGTCCTACAATGAGCAGTTCTTC
TRBJ2-5 TRBD1 TRBV19 NA CASSAAGGTKETQYF TGTGCCAGTAGTGCTGCAGGGGGCACCAAAGAGACCCAGTACTTC
TRBJ1-2 NA TRBV9 NA CASSVDPSNYGYTF TGTGCCAGCAGCGTAGATCCCTCTAACTATGGCTACACCTTC
TRBJ1-5 NA TRBV27 NA CASPWALEAQHF TGTGCCTCCCCTTGGGCCTTGGAGGCCCAGCATTTT
TRBJ2-7 NA TRBV4-1 NA CASSGISYEQYF TGCGCCAGCTCCGGGATCTCATACGAGCAGTACTTC
TRBJ2-7 TRBD1 TRBV6-6 NA CASSYSPGGQGEGQYF TGTGCCAGCAGTTACTCCCCAGGGGGACAGGGAGAGGGGCAGTACTTC
TRBJ1-5 NA TRBV3-1/TRBV3-2 NA CASSQYNQPQHF TGTGCCAGCAGCCAGTACAATCAGCCCCAGCATTTT
TRBJ2-7 NA TRBV6-2/TRBV6-3 NA CASSYPFNEQYF TGTGCCAGCAGTTACCCGTTTAACGAGCAGTACTTC
TRBJ1-1 NA TRBV27 medium-sized CASSLGGPSTEAFF TGTGCCAGCAGTTTGGGCGGGCCCTCTACTGAAGCTTTCTTT
TRBJ1-6 NA TRBV6-1 few CASSDNTNSPLHF TGTGCCAGCAGTGATAACACTAATTCACCCCTCCACTTT
TRBJ2-1 NA TRBV7-3 NA CASSNGRDGGEQFF TGTGCCAGCAGCAACGGGCGGGATGGGGGTGAGCAGTTCTTC
TRBJ1-4 NA TRBV2 NA CASSDRPLATNEKLFF TGTGCCAGCAGTGACAGGCCCTTAGCAACTAATGAAAAACTGTTTTTT
TRBJ2-3 TRBD1 TRBV14 NA CASSTGAGGTDTQYF TGTGCCAGCAGCACAGGGGCCGGTGGCACAGATACGCAGTATTTT